The T cell receptor (beta chain) under discussion was sequenced for a study of metastatic and nonmetastatic thyroid tumors. Each patient came to thyroid surgery without any prior treatment (of any kind). V lost 3 bases, J lost 1 base, and 9 bases lay in between. The CDR3 is 14 residues long. Germline-derived CDR1 and CDR2 are MGHRA and YSYEKL. Relative to its sample, this clone is medium-sized. Per the original methods: Clinicopathological groups differed in CDR3, with these differences serving to build a distant-metastasis classifier for papillary thyroid cancer. TCRdb re-called clones from the PCR reads using MiXCR. TCRdb assigned the V and J calls; the authors' analysis was not used. The sample includes some 30,000 clones, 10% to 14% seen only once; the top ten take 16%.

The rearrangement uses TRBV4-1 and TRBJ1-1; the D is unclear. The receptor was isolated from a female donor with papillary thyroid cancer or a benign thyroid nodule (not recorded which). Some clones in this sample may be carry-over from other donors' samples. The sample consisted of blood. For the CDR3, the DNA is TGCGCCAGCAGCCATAGGACGGAGAACACTGAAGCTTTCTTT. Translating gives CASSHRTENTEAFF.